Listed here are 14 T cell receptor beta chains from one sample, sequenced in a study of T cell changes during pregnancy in multiple sclerosis. This table comes from immunoSEQ multiplex PCR, and its TCRdb copy is limited to in-frame clones, with some not included. The repertoire holds about 64,000 clones, with more than 90% as singletons. The specimen was peripheral blood, collected in the second trimester of pregnancy. All receptors derive from a female donor with multiple sclerosis, enrolled in a pregnancy study.

The rearrangement links TRBV6-1 to TRBJ1-1; weak D call: TRBD1 (5 bases). The ends were cut back, 9 bases at V and 1 base at J, with 15 bases in the middle. Germline lookup yields CDR1 MNHNS and CDR2 SASEGT. The length of the CDR3 is 14 residues. In DNA form, the CDR3 reads TGTGCCAGTCTAGAATACAGGAGGAACACTGAAGCTTTCTTT. Amino acid sequence: CASLEYRRNTEAFF.

The chain joins TRBV6-4 to TRBJ2-1, with 8 bases matching TRBD2. J lost 8 bases, V lost 6 bases, and 12 bases had no gene match. The CDR3 has 15 amino acids. Per germline, CDR1 MRHNA and CDR2 SNTAGT. The DNA for the CDR3 is TGTGCCAGCAGCCATCGGGAGGGTACGGCCGATGAGCAGTTCTTC. Amino acid sequence: CASSHREGTADEQFF.

This chain joins TRBV28 and TRBJ1-1; D might be TRBD1 (5 bases). V gave up 11 bases and J gave up 1 base, with 14 bases separating them. The CDR3 contains 13 residues. Germline CDR1 is MDHEN and CDR2 is SYDVKM. The CDR3 DNA reads as TGTGCCGGACGCAGGGCCGCGAACACTGAAGCTTTCTTT. Protein product: CAGRRAANTEAFF.

Regarding this clone: This CDR3 is also generated by other DNA sequences in the sample. The chain joins TRBV19 to TRBJ1-2; D is unresolved. Germline V gives CDR1 LNHDA, CDR2 SQIVND (reference sequence). V gave up 3 bases and J gave up 4 bases, with 9 bases separating them. The CDR3 is 13 amino acids. The CDR3 DNA follows: TGTGCCAGTAGTATCTCGGGAGGCTATGGCTACACCTTC. It encodes CASSISGGYGYTF. Using reference TRBV19 and TRBJ1-2 for the parts outside the CDR3, the full variable domain is DGGITQSPKYLFRKEGQNVTLSCEQNLNHDAMYWYRQDPGQGLRLIYYSQIVNDFQKGDIAEGYSVSREKKESFPLTVTSAQKNPTAFYLCASSISGGYGYTFGSGTRLTVV.

The gene calls are TRBV5-4 and TRBJ2-5; D may be TRBD1 (6 bases). The CDR3 extends over 14 amino acids. Germline V gene data show CDR1 as SGHNT and CDR2 as YYREEE (reference sequence). The V end was cut by 0 bases, the J end by 5 bases, with 11 bases between. In DNA, the CDR3 is TGTGCCAGCAGCTTGGAAGGGGGAAGGGAGACCCAGTACTTC. Translating it yields CASSLEGGRETQYF.

The chain employs TRBV7-9 and TRBJ1-5; D ambiguous. Germline V gene data show CDR1 as SEHNR and CDR2 as FQNEAQ (reference sequence). V was shortened by 7 bases and J by 0 bases, with 10 bases between the two germline ends. The CDR3 contains 14 residues. CDR3 bases: TGTGCCAGCACCTCAGACACTAGCAATCAGCCCCAGCATTTT. This sequence encodes CASTSDTSNQPQHF.

The rearrangement uses TRBV4-1 and TRBJ1-2; 11 bases are a match to TRBD1. Trimming cost V 4 bases and J 2 bases; bases outside gene matches: 3. CDR3 length: 15 amino acids. Germline values: CDR1 MGHRA, CDR2 YSYEKL. The CDR3 reads CASSLGTGGNYGYTF. CDR3 in DNA: TGCGCCAGCAGCCTAGGGACAGGGGGAAACTATGGCTACACCTTC.

The J gene is TRBJ2-3, the V gene TRBV7-2; the match to TRBD2 covers 8 bases. V shed 3 bases, J shed 6 bases, and the junction held 8 bases outside the gene matches. Germline-derived CDR1 and CDR2 are SGHTA and FQGNSA. This CDR3 contains 15 residues. Written as DNA, the CDR3 is TGTGCCAGCAGCTTCTTAGCGGGAACCAGGGATACGCAGTATTTT. It encodes CASSFLAGTRDTQYF.

The rearrangement joins TRBV19 to TRBJ2-5, with D tentatively TRBD2 (5 bases). Germline V lookup: CDR1 LNHDA, CDR2 SQIVND (reference sequence). The CDR3 has 13 amino acids. Trimming removed 7 bases from V and 6 bases from J, with 15 bases in between. The CDR3: CASMDLPQQTQYF. CDR3 coding DNA: TGTGCCAGTATGGACTTACCCCAGCAGACCCAGTACTTC.

The chain has TRBV19 and TRBJ1-1; 7 nucleotides line up with TRBD1. Unmatched junction bases numbered 6, after V lost 2 bases and J lost 0 bases. Germline-derived CDR1 and CDR2 are LNHDA and SQIVND (reference sequence). The CDR3 is 16 residues long. The CDR3 loop is CASSIRGQTMNTEAFF. The CDR3 region has the DNA TGTGCCAGTAGTATACGGGGACAGACCATGAACACTGAAGCTTTCTTT.

The chain is built from TRBV7-2 and TRBJ1-4; D perhaps matches TRBD1 (5 bases). The CDR3 extends over 15 amino acids. In germline, CDR1 is SGHTA, CDR2 FQGNSA. Trimming removed 3 bases at V and 4 bases at J, with 12 bases between. CDR3 sequence: CASSLSGLINEKLFF. Here the CDR3 DNA reads TGTGCCAGCAGCTTGTCGGGACTGATTAATGAAAAACTGTTTTTT.

CDR3 sequence reads: CASSFNQGTEAFF. CDR3 nucleotide sequence: TGTGCCAGCAGCTTCAACCAGGGAACTGAAGCTTTCTTT. The chain couples TRBV7-9 to TRBJ1-1, with a possible D match to TRBD1 (5 bases). CDR1 is SEHNR, CDR2 FQNEAQ, per germline (reference sequence). The CDR3 sequence is 13 residues long. V lost 3 bases, J lost 5 bases, and 10 bases lay in between.

The rearrangement links TRBV7-9 to TRBJ1-5; 8 nucleotides match TRBD1. With V trimmed by 6 bases and J by 5 bases, 3 bases remained unmatched. CDR3 length equals 13 residues. Germline values: CDR1 SEHNR, CDR2 FQNEAQ (reference sequence). Here the CDR3 reads CASSPDRDQPQHF. CDR3 DNA: TGTGCCAGCAGTCCGGACAGGGATCAGCCCCAGCATTTT.

The chain uses TRBV18 and TRBJ1-1, with D tentatively TRBD1 (5 bases). This CDR3 has 14 residues. Per germline, CDR1 KGHSH and CDR2 LQKENI. The germline V and J ends were trimmed by 3 bases and 1 base, with 9 bases remaining between them. Written as DNA, the CDR3 is TGTGCCAGCTCACCGGTCGGGGGGAACACTGAAGCTTTCTTT. It yields the protein CASSPVGGNTEAFF.